This T cell receptor (beta chain) came from a study of PD-L1 blockade in urothelial cancer. The CDR3 sequence is 14 residues long. V was shortened by 7 bases and J by 4 bases, with 13 bases between the two germline ends. From germline, CDR1 is SNHLY and CDR2 FYNNEI. Sequenced by immunoSEQ multiplex PCR; TCRdb stores in-frame clones only, minus some. The profile covers 30,000 to 40,000 clones, with around 90% appearing a single time and around 8% taken by the ten largest. This receptor was taken from a man between 65 and 85 years old with urothelial cancer. The chain links TRBV2 to TRBJ2-2; D is perhaps TRBD2 (6 bases). This sample comprised PBMCs, obtained around atezolizumab (anti-PD-L1) treatment. The DNA for the CDR3 is TGTGCCAGCATCTTCGGGGGAGTCACCGGGGAGCTGTTTTTT. It yields the protein CASIFGGVTGELFF.